Listed below are T cell receptor beta chains from one sample, sequenced in a study of T-cell reconstitution after alpha-beta-depleted transplantation in children. TCRdb called the PCR reads again in MiXCR, with one record for every CDR3 protein. The data hold 350,000 to 500,000 distinct CDR3 sequences, with around 46% observed a single time. The specimen comprised PBMCs, sampled before TCRalphabeta/CD19-depleted stem cell transplant. These receptor sequences come from a girl aged 2 to 9 with aplastic anemia, due to receive a stem cell transplant. Both conserved end residues are part of each CDR3. A D gene is named only where the DNA matches it firmly. The size of a clone is reported for some rows only, either as once, few or many, or as a class for expanded clones.

abundance,v_gene,j_gene,d_gene,CDR3aa,CDR3nt
few,TRBV4-1,TRBJ1-1,TRBD1,CASSREGGVNTEAFF,TGCGCCAGCAGCCGAGAAGGGGGCGTGAACACTGAAGCTTTCTTT
NA,TRBV20-1,TRBJ1-1,NA,CSARKGGGNTEAFF,TGCAGTGCTAGGAAAGGGGGAGGAAACACTGAAGCTTTCTTT
NA,TRBV11-3,TRBJ2-1,NA,CASSHRKGVYNEQFF,TGTGCCAGCAGCCACCGTAAGGGGGTCTACAATGAGCAGTTCTTC
medium-sized,TRBV20-1,TRBJ2-1,NA,CSARLLTVNEQFF,TGCAGTGCCAGGTTGCTGACGGTAAATGAGCAGTTCTTC
many,TRBV10-2,TRBJ2-3,TRBD2,CASGLTSGSQDTQYF,TGCGCCAGCGGCCTGACTAGCGGGAGTCAAGATACGCAGTATTTT
once,TRBV6-1,TRBJ2-2,TRBD1,CAAARQGASGELFF,TGTGCCGCCGCTAGACAGGGGGCATCCGGGGAGCTGTTTTTT
NA,TRBV14,TRBJ2-7,TRBD2,CASSHGRFGEQYF,TGTGCCAGCAGCCACGGGAGGTTTGGGGAGCAGTACTTC
NA,TRBV13,TRBJ1-1,TRBD1,CASSLKTGGNMNTEAFF,TGTGCCAGCAGCTTAAAGACAGGGGGAAACATGAACACTGAAGCTTTCTTT
few,TRBV5-5,TRBJ2-1,TRBD1,CASSLLGRTGHYNEQFF,TGTGCCAGCAGCCTACTGGGGAGGACAGGGCATTACAATGAGCAGTTCTTC
NA,TRBV27,TRBJ2-1,TRBD2,CASSPSGRSNEQFF,TGTGCCAGCAGTCCAAGCGGGAGATCGAATGAGCAGTTCTTC
NA,TRBV5-8,TRBJ2-6,NA,CASSFGPQLVLTF,TGTGCCAGCAGCTTTGGCCCCCAACTAGTCCTGACTTTC
many,TRBV20-1,TRBJ2-3,NA,CSARKQGTDTQYF,TGCAGTGCTAGGAAACAGGGCACAGATACGCAGTATTTT
few,TRBV7-6,TRBJ2-2,TRBD1,CASSPGQGAALNTGELFF,TGTGCCAGCAGCCCGGGACAGGGGGCAGCTCTAAACACCGGGGAGCTGTTTTTT
NA,TRBV20-1,TRBJ2-7,NA,CSAMSGGAYEQYF,TGCAGTGCAATGAGCGGCGGGGCATACGAGCAGTACTTC
few,TRBV15,TRBJ2-2,TRBD1,CAVQGQKNTGELFF,TGTGCCGTACAGGGGCAGAAGAACACCGGGGAGCTGTTTTTT
NA,TRBV5-1,TRBJ2-7,TRBD2,CASSVIAGGNYEQYF,TGCGCCAGCAGCGTGATAGCGGGAGGGAACTACGAGCAGTACTTC
many,TRBV18,TRBJ2-7,TRBD2,CASSPSLAGDRPYEQYF,TGTGCCAGCTCACCATCGCTAGCGGGAGATCGCCCCTACGAGCAGTACTTC
many,TRBV10-3,TRBJ1-6,NA,CAISDFQENSPLHF,TGTGCCATCAGTGATTTCCAGGAGAATTCACCCCTCCACTTT
NA,TRBV3-1,TRBJ2-1,NA,CASSQERGHHNEQFF,TGTGCCAGCAGCCAAGAGCGGGGGCACCACAATGAGCAGTTCTTC
NA,TRBV12-3/TRBV12-4,TRBJ2-5,TRBD1,CASSSPGGERETQYF,TGTGCCAGCAGCTCCCCAGGGGGCGAGAGGGAGACCCAGTACTTC
NA,TRBV4-1,TRBJ2-4,NA,CASSQDGQRDIQYF,TGCGCCAGCAGCCAAGACGGACAGAGGGACATTCAGTACTTC
NA,TRBV29-1,TRBJ1-2,TRBD1,CSVEARQGYGYTF,TGCAGCGTTGAAGCTCGACAGGGCTATGGCTACACCTTC
many,TRBV20-1,TRBJ1-1,TRBD1,CSASWQGDTEAFF,TGCAGTGCTAGTTGGCAGGGGGATACTGAAGCTTTCTTT
NA,TRBV20-1,TRBJ2-5,NA,CSATKGPETQYF,TGCAGTGCTACGAAGGGCCCAGAGACCCAGTACTTC
few,TRBV11-2,TRBJ2-7,TRBD2,CASSHASGLAGGPRYEQYF,TGTGCCAGCAGCCACGCGTCGGGACTAGCGGGAGGCCCCCGCTACGAGCAGTACTTC
NA,TRBV7-9,TRBJ2-3,TRBD2,CASPLGAGGPYTDTQYF,TGTGCCAGCCCCCTTGGTGCGGGAGGGCCTTATACAGATACGCAGTATTTT
NA,TRBV6-5,TRBJ1-2,NA,CASSYDRKNYGYTF,TGTGCCAGCAGTTACGACAGGAAGAACTATGGCTACACCTTC
NA,TRBV6-1,TRBJ1-1,TRBD1,CASSDQGVENTEAFF,TGTGCCAGCAGTGACCAGGGGGTCGAGAACACTGAAGCTTTCTTT
NA,TRBV5-1,TRBJ1-4,TRBD1,CASSLLTGVNEKLFF,TGCGCCAGCAGCTTGTTGACAGGGGTTAATGAAAAACTGTTTTTT